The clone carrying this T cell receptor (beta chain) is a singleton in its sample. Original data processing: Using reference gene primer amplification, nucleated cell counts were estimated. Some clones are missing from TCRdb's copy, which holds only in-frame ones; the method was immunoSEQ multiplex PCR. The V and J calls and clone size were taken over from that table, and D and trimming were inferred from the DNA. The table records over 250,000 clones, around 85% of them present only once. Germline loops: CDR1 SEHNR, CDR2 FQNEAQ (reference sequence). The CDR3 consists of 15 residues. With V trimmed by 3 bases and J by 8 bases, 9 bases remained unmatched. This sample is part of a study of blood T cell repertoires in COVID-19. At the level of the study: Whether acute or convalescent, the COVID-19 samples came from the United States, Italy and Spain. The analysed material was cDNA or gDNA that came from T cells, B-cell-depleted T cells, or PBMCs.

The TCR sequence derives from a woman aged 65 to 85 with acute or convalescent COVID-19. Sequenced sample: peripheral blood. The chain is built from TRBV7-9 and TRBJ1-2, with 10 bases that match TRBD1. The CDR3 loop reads CASSFDDRGHRGYTF. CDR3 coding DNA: TGTGCCAGCAGCTTCGATGACAGGGGGCATCGAGGCTACACCTTC. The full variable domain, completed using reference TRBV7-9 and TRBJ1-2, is DTGVSQNPRHKITKRGQNVTFRCDPISEHNRLYWYRQTLGQGPEFLTYFQNEAQLEKSRLLSDRFSAERPKGSFSTLEIQRTEQGDSAMYLCASSFDDRGHRGYTFGSGTRLTVV.